Each of the 19 T cell receptor beta chains below was sequenced from the same sample in a study of cytomegalovirus exposure and HLA in healthy donors. The PCR employed 60 Vbeta primers together with 13 Jbeta primers. Clones were read by immunoSEQ multiplex PCR, and TCRdb kept only the in-frame ones, dropping some. The table shows about 120,000 clones, with around 86% occurring only once. The sample consisted of PBMCs. All receptors derive from a young woman in good health and CMV-seronegative.

This chain uses TRBV9 with TRBJ2-5; a weak D match, TRBD2 (6 bases). The length of the CDR3 is 13 residues. V was cut by 0 bases and J by 5 bases, with 8 bases left in between. CDR1 is SGDLS and CDR2 is YYNGEE in the germline V gene. CDR3 protein: CASSVDLAETQYF. Here the CDR3 DNA reads TGTGCCAGCAGCGTAGATCTAGCGGAGACCCAGTACTTC.

The chain uses TRBV30 and TRBJ1-4, with D tentatively TRBD1 (6 bases). This CDR3 is built from 13 residues. V was trimmed by 7 bases and J by 3 bases, leaving 12 bases between them. Looked up from germline, CDR1 is GTSNPN and CDR2 is SVGIG (reference sequence). CDR3 nucleotides: TGTGCCTCGGGGACATACTCTAATGAAAAACTGTTTTTT. Protein: CASGTYSNEKLFF.

This chain links TRBV5-1 with TRBJ2-5, with 9 positions matching TRBD1. V shed 2 bases and J 0 bases; nucleotides not matched to a gene: 2. CDR1 and CDR2 from the germline V gene are SGHRS and YFSETQ. This CDR3 region has 15 residues. CDR3 DNA: TGCGCCAGCAGCTTAGGGACAGGGTACCAAGAGACCCAGTACTTC. Protein: CASSLGTGYQETQYF.

This clone was recorded a few times. This sequence joins TRBV6-5 and TRBJ1-1; D ambiguous. Germline CDR1 and CDR2: MNHEY and SVGAGI. Between the trimmed V and J ends, which lost 2 bases and 7 bases, there was a span of 8 bases. This CDR3 contains 12 residues. CDR3 sequence: CASSYPSGEAFF. For the CDR3, the DNA is TGTGCCAGCAGTTACCCGAGTGGTGAAGCTTTCTTT.

This clone appeared once. The chain employs TRBV28 and TRBJ2-3; 8 bases agree with TRBD1. V shed 4 bases and J 5 bases; nucleotides not matched to a gene: 8. Germline values: CDR1 MDHEN, CDR2 SYDVKM. The CDR3 has 15 amino acids. The CDR3 DNA sequence: TGTGCCAGCAGTTCTTTTCAGGGGGCAGTAGATACGCAGTATTTT. Translation gives CASSSFQGAVDTQYF.

In its sample, this clone was seen once. The V and J genes are TRBV5-1 and TRBJ2-1; TRBD2 is a possible D gene (6 bases). Germline V gene sequence: CDR1 SGHRS, CDR2 YFSETQ. The CDR3 is made up of 16 amino acids. Between the trimmed V and J ends, which lost 5 bases and 0 bases, there was a span of 15 bases. CDR3 amino acids: CASSLIAVPSYNEQFF. CDR3 bases: TGCGCCAGCAGTTTAATAGCGGTTCCCTCCTACAATGAGCAGTTCTTC.

The chain couples TRBV5-6 to TRBJ1-1; no clear D. The CDR3 totals 13 residues. CDR1 is SGHDT, CDR2 YYEEEE, per germline. Trimming removed 2 bases at V and 7 bases at J, with 12 bases between. This chain's CDR3 is CASSLLTGIEAFF. As DNA, the CDR3 is TGTGCCAGCAGCTTATTAACCGGGATTGAAGCTTTCTTT.

The chain employs TRBV5-1 and TRBJ1-1; 10 bases align to TRBD1. The trim removed 4 bases at V and 0 bases at J, leaving 9 bases unmatched. CDR1 SGHRS and CDR2 YFSETQ come from the germline V gene. The CDR3 runs to 17 residues. As DNA, the CDR3 is TGCGCCAGCAGCCCCCGACAGGGGGCCACCATGAACACTGAAGCTTTCTTT. This translates into CASSPRQGATMNTEAFF.

The chain couples TRBV28 to TRBJ2-7; D is perhaps TRBD1 (5 bases). Germline CDR1 reads MDHEN; CDR2 reads SYDVKM. The CDR3 loop spans 13 amino acids. V was shortened by 8 bases and J by 6 bases, with 17 bases between the two germline ends. Written as DNA, the CDR3 is TGTGCCAGCTATGATGGGGCCGATTCCGAGCAGTACTTC. Encoded protein: CASYDGADSEQYF.

The rearrangement uses TRBV28 and TRBJ1-5, with a possible D match to TRBD1 (6 bases). Germline CDR1 reads MDHEN; CDR2 reads SYDVKM. This CDR3 is built from 19 residues. V lost 0 bases, J lost 0 bases, and 18 bases lay in between. The CDR3, as DNA: TGTGCCAGCAGTTTATGGCTCGCGGACAGCGATTATAGCAATCAGCCCCAGCATTTT. Protein: CASSLWLADSDYSNQPQHF. Full variable domain (rest looked up from reference TRBV28 and TRBJ1-5): DVKVTQSSRYLVKRTGEKVFLECVQDMDHENMFWYRQDPGLGLRLIYFSYDVKMKEKGDIPEGYSVSREKKERFSLILESASTNQTSMYLCASSLWLADSDYSNQPQHFGDGTRLSIL.

The V and J genes are TRBV6-5 and TRBJ2-1; 9 nucleotides match TRBD1. The CDR3 has 14 residues. Germline V gene data show CDR1 as MNHEY and CDR2 as SVGAGI. J lost 7 bases, V lost 2 bases, and 3 bases had no gene match. The CDR3 protein is CASSYGTGMNEQFF. For the CDR3, the DNA is TGTGCCAGCAGTTACGGGACAGGGATGAATGAGCAGTTCTTC.

The chain recombines TRBV4-1 with TRBJ2-7; D possibly corresponds to TRBD1 (6 bases). This CDR3 region has 14 residues. V dropped 1 base and J dropped 6 bases, with 13 bases sitting between them. Germline lookup yields CDR1 MGHRA and CDR2 YSYEKL. CDR3 protein: CASSQVGASSEQYF. Written as DNA, the CDR3 is TGCGCCAGCAGCCAAGTGGGGGCTAGTTCCGAGCAGTACTTC.

This chain uses TRBV28 with TRBJ1-5, with 10 bases identical to TRBD1. The germline CDR1 and CDR2 sequences are MDHEN and SYDVKM. This CDR3 has 14 amino acids. J gave up 9 bases and V 7 bases, and 9 bases lay outside the gene matches. CDR3 DNA: TGTGCCAGCACCACGGGACAGGGGAGGCGGCCCCAGCATTTT. Translated, it gives CASTTGQGRRPQHF.

The chain has TRBV21-1 and TRBJ2-2; the tabulated D call, TRBD1, remains unverified against the DNA. TRBV21-1 is shown as a pseudogene. The CDR3 totals 17 residues. CDR3 in DNA: TGTGCCAGCAGCAAAGGTTGGCAGGGTGAGAACACCGGGGAGCTGTTTTTT. It encodes CASSKGWQGENTGELFF.

CDR3 nucleotides: TGCGCCAGCATCCACCACCCGGGGTCGGCAGATACGCAGTATTTT. Translating it yields CASIHHPGSADTQYF. The chain uses TRBV5-1 and TRBJ2-3; D might be TRBD2 (5 bases). Germline assignment: CDR1 SGHRS and CDR2 YFSETQ. V shed 6 bases and J shed 4 bases, with 18 bases lying between them. The CDR3 is 15 residues long.

This clone has more than one count but fewer than ten. The chain uses TRBV7-9 and TRBJ1-1; no definite D call. V was pared by 3 bases and J by 2 bases, with 4 bases between. Germline CDR1 and CDR2: SEHNR and FQNEAQ (reference sequence). The CDR3 has 12 residues. CDR3 sequence reads: CASSFLNTEAFF. DNA for the CDR3: TGTGCCAGCAGCTTCCTAAACACTGAAGCTTTCTTT.

This chain joins TRBV5-1 and TRBJ2-5; 9 nucleotides align to TRBD1. Germline values: CDR1 SGHRS, CDR2 YFSETQ. The CDR3 loop spans 15 amino acids. V was pared by 3 bases and J by 4 bases, with 7 bases of the junction left unmatched. DNA for the CDR3: TGCGCCAGCAGCTGGACGGGACAGGGAGGAGAGACCCAGTACTTC. Translating it yields CASSWTGQGGETQYF.

This chain uses TRBV9 with TRBJ2-7; 7 nucleotides match TRBD1. V lost 0 bases, J lost 1 base, and 4 bases stayed unmatched. The CDR3 sequence is 15 residues long. Germline CDR1 and CDR2: SGDLS and YYNGEE. As DNA, the CDR3 is TGTGCCAGCAGCGTAGGGGGACAGCGATCCTACGAGCAGTACTTC. It codes for CASSVGGQRSYEQYF.

The V call is TRBV6-1, the J call TRBJ1-2; D call uncertain. Trimming took 1 base from V and 8 from J, leaving 11 bases between them. Germline V gives CDR1 MNHNS, CDR2 SASEGT. This CDR3 spans 13 amino acids. In DNA form, the CDR3 reads TGTGCCAGCAGTGAAGTGGCCAGTCGCGGCTACACCTTC. Translated, it gives CASSEVASRGYTF.